The sequence of this T cell receptor beta chain was determined in a study of T cell repertoires in cytomegalovirus infection. Study background: Public TCR beta signatures marked donors with CMV infection and the matching HLA.

CDR1 and CDR2 from the germline V gene are MNHEY and SVGEGT. V was trimmed by 6 bases and J by 4 bases, leaving 16 bases between them. This CDR3 spans 15 amino acids. TCRdb re-derived calls from the reads in MiXCR, one entry per CDR3 protein. There are some 680,000 distinct CDR3 sequences in the sample; 35% occur only once, and under 3% lies in the top ten. Sequencing was carried out using PBMCs. This TCR was recovered from a human donor in good health (CMV status not recorded). Some clones in this sample may be carry-over from other donors' samples. The chain uses TRBV6-2 or TRBV6-3 and TRBJ1-5, with D unclear. As DNA, the CDR3 is TGTGCCAGCAGATCCTATGCAACTGGGAATCAGCCCCAGCATTTT. It specifies CASRSYATGNQPQHF.